This TCR beta chain was identified during a study of T cells in Graves' hyperthyroidism and ophthalmopathy. This clonotype was recorded many times. This CDR3 is built from 13 residues. V dropped 1 base and J dropped 2; count of bases not matched to a gene: 2. Germline V gives CDR1 DFQATT, CDR2 SNEGSKA (reference sequence). Stable hyperthyroidism: no ophthalmopathy progression over 18 months of follow-up. The PBMCs studied were ones that came from 10 ml fresh peripheral blood. The CDR3 regions of TCR beta were amplified from RNA transcripts. RT-PCR in the first round (using the HTBI primer set) targeted the TCR CDR3. Via MiXCR, TCRdb re-called the multiplex PCR reads, giving one row per CDR3 protein. The sample consists of hundreds of thousands of distinct CDR3 sequences, 38% of them appearing once.

The chain recombines TRBV20-1 with TRBJ2-7, with 7 bases that match TRBD2. The specimen was blood. The sequence derives from a man younger than 35 with Graves' hyperthyroidism. The CDR3 DNA follows: TGCAGTGCTAGAGGTGCGGGAGCCTACGAGCAGTACTTC. Translation gives CSARGAGAYEQYF.